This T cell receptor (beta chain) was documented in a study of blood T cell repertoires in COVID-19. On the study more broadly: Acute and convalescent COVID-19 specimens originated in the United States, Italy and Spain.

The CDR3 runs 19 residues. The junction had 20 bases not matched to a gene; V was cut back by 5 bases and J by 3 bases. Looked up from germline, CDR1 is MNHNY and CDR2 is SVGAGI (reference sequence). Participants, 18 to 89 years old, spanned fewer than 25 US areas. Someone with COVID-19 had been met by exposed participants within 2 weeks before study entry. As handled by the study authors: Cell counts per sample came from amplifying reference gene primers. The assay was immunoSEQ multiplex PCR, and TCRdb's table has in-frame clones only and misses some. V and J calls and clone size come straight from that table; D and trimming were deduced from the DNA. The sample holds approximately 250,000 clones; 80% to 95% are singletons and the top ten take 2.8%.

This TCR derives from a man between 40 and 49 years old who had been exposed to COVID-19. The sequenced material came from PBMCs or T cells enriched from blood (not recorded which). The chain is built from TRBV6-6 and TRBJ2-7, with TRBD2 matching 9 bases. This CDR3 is CASSLPPRLAEGENYEQYF. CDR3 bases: TGTGCCAGCAGTCTCCCCCCCCGACTAGCGGAAGGGGAGAACTACGAGCAGTACTTC.